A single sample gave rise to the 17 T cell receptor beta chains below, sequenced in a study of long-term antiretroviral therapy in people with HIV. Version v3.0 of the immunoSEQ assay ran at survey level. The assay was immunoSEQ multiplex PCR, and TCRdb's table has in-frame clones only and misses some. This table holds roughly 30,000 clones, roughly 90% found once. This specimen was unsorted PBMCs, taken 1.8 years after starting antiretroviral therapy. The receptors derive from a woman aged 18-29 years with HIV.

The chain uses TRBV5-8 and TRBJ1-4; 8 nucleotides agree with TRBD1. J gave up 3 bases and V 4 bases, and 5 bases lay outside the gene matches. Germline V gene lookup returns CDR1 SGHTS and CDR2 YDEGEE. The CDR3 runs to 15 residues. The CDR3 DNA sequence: TGTGCCAGCAGCCCGCGGGACAGGCCTAATGAAAAACTGTTTTTT. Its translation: CASSPRDRPNEKLFF.

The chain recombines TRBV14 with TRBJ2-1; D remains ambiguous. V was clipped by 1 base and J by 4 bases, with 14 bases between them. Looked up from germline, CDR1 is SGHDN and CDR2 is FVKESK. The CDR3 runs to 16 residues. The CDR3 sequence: CASSQGWVSEYNEQFF. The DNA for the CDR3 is TGTGCCAGCAGCCAAGGGTGGGTTTCTGAGTACAATGAGCAGTTCTTC.

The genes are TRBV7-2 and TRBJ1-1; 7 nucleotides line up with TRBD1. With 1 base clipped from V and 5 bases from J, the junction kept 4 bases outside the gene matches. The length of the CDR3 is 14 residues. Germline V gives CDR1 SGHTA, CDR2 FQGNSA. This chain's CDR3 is CASSLVTGRTEAFF. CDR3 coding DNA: TGTGCCAGCAGCTTAGTGACAGGGAGGACTGAAGCTTTCTTT.

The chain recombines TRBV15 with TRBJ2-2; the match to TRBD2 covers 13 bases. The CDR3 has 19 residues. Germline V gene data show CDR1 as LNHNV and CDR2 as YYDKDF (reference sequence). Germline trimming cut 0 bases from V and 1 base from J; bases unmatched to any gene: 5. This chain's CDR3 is CATSRDRGTSGVNTGELFF. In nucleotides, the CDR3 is TGTGCCACCAGCAGAGATAGGGGGACTAGCGGGGTGAACACCGGGGAGCTGTTTTTT.

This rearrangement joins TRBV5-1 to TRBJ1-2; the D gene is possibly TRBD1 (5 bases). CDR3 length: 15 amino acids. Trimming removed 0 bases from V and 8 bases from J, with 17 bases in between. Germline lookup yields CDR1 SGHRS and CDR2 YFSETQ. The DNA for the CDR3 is TGCGCCAGCAGCTTGGGTGTCCGGGGGGACGGCGGCTACACCTTC. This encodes CASSLGVRGDGGYTF. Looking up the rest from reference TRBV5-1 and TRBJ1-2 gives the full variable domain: KAGVTQTPRYLIKTRGQQVTLSCSPISGHRSVSWYQQTPGQGLQFLFEYFSETQRNKGNFPGRFSGRQFSNSRSEMNVSTLELGDSALYLCASSLGVRGDGGYTFGSGTRLTVV.

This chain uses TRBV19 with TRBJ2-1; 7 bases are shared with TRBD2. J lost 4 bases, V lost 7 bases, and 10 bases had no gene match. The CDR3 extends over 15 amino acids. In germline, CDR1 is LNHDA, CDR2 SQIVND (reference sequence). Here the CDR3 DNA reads TGTGCCAGTACCCCGGCGGGAGAGGGTTACAATGAGCAGTTCTTC. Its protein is CASTPAGEGYNEQFF. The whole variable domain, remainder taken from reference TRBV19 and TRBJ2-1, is DGGITQSPKYLFRKEGQNVTLSCEQNLNHDAMYWYRQDPGQGLRLIYYSQIVNDFQKGDIAEGYSVSREKKESFPLTVTSAQKNPTAFYLCASTPAGEGYNEQFFGPGTRLTVL.

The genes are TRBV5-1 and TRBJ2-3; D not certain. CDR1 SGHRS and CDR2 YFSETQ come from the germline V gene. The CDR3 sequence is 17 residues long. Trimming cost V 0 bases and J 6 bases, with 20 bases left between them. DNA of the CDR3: TGCGCCAGCAGCTTGGCGGCGATAGGGATAAGTCAGGATACGCAGTATTTT. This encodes CASSLAAIGISQDTQYF.

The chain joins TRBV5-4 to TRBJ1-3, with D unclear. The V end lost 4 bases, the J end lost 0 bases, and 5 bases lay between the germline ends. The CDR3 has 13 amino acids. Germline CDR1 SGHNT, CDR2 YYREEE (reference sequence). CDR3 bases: TGTGCCAGCAGCAAGCCCTCTGGAAACACCATATATTTT. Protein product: CASSKPSGNTIYF.

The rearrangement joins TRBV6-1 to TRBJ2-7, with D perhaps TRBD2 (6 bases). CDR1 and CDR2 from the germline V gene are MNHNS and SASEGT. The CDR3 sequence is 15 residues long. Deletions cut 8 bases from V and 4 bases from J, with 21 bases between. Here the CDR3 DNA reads TGTGCCAGCCCCGGCGGGGACCGGGGAGTATACGAGCAGTACTTC. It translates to CASPGGDRGVYEQYF.

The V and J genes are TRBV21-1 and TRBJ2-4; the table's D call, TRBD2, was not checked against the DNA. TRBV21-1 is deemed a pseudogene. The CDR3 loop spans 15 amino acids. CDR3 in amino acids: CASRAVGRDRNIQYF. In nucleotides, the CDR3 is TGTGCCAGCAGGGCAGTGGGGCGGGATAGAAACATTCAGTACTTC.

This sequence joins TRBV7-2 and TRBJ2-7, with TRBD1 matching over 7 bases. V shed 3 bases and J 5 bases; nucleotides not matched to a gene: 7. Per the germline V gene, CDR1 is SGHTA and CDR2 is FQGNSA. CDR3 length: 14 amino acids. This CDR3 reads CASSFLQGLHEQYF. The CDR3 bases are TGTGCCAGCAGCTTCTTACAGGGGTTACACGAGCAGTACTTC.

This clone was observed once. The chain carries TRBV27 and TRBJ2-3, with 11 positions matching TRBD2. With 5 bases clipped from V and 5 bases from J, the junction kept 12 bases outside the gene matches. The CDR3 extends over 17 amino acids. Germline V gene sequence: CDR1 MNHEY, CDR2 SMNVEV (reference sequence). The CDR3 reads CASSPTGTSGQRDTQYF. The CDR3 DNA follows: TGTGCCAGCAGTCCCACCGGGACTAGCGGACAACGAGATACGCAGTATTTT.

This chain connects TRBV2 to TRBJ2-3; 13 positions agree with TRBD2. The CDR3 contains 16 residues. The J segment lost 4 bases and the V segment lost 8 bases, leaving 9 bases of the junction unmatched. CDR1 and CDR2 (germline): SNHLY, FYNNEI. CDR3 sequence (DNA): TGTGCCAGCGGGACTAGCGGGATCAGGTCCGCAGATACGCAGTATTTT. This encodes CASGTSGIRSADTQYF.

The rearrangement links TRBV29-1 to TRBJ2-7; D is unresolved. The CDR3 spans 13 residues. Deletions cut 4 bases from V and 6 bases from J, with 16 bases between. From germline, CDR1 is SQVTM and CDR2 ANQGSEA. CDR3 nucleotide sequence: TGCAGCGTTGCGCCCAGGAAAGATGGCGAGCAGTACTTC. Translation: CSVAPRKDGEQYF.

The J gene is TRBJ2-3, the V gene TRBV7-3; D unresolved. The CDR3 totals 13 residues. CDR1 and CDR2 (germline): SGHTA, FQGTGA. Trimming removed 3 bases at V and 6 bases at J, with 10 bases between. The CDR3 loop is CASSLLRFDTQYF. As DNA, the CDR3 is TGTGCCAGCAGCTTGCTCCGATTTGATACGCAGTATTTT.

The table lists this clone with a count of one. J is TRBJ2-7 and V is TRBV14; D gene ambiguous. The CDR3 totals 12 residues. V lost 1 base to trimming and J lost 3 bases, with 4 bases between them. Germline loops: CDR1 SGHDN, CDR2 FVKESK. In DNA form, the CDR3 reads TGTGCCAGCAGCCAAGTGGACTACGAGCAGTACTTC. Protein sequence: CASSQVDYEQYF.

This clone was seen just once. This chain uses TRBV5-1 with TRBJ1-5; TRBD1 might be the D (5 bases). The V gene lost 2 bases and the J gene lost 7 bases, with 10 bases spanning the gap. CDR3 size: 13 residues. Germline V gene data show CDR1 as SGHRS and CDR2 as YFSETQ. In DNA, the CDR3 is TGCGCCAGCAGCTTAGCGGGGGGACAGCCCCAGCATTTT. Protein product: CASSLAGGQPQHF.